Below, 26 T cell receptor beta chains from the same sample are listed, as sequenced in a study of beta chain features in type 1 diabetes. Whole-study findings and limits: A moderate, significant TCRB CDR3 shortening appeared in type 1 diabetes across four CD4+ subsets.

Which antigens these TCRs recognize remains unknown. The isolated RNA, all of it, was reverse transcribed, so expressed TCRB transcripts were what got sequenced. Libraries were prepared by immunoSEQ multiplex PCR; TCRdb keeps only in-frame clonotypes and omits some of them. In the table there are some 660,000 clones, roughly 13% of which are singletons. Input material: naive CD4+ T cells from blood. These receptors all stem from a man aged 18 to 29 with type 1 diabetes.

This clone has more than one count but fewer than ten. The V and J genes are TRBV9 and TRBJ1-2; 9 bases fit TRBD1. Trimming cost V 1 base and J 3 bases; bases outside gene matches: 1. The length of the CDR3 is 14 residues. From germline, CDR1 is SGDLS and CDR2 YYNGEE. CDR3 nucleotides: TGTGCCAGCAGCGTAAGGACAGGGGACTATGGCTACACCTTC. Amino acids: CASSVRTGDYGYTF.

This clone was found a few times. CDR3 coding DNA: TGTGCCAGCAGCTGGACTAGCGGGAACTACGAGCAGTACTTC. Protein product: CASSWTSGNYEQYF. The J gene is TRBJ2-7, the V gene TRBV7-2; 12 bases line up with TRBD2. Germline-derived CDR1 and CDR2 are SGHTA and FQGNSA. There are 14 residues in the CDR3. Losses at the gene ends were 4 bases for V and 3 bases for J; bases not matched to a gene: 1.

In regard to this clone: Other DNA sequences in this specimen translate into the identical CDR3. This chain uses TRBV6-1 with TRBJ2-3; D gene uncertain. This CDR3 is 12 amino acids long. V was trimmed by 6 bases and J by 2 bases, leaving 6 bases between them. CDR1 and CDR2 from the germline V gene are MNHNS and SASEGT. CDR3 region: CASSESTDTQYF. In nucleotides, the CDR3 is TGTGCCAGCAGCGAATCCACAGATACGCAGTATTTT.

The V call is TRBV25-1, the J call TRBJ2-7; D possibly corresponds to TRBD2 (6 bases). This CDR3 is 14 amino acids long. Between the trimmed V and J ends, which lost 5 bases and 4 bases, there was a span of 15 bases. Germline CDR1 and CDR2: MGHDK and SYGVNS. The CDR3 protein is CASSRGLALYEQYF. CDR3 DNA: TGTGCCAGCAGTCGGGGACTTGCACTTTACGAGCAGTACTTC.

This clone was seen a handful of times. In DNA, the CDR3 is TGTGCCAGCAGCGCCGGGGACAGCCGTACACCCCTCCACTTT. It yields the protein CASSAGDSRTPLHF. V usage is TRBV9 and J usage is TRBJ1-6; 7 nucleotides line up with TRBD1. The CDR3 has 14 residues. Unmatched junction bases numbered 8, after V lost 3 bases and J lost 11 bases. From germline, CDR1 is SGDLS and CDR2 YYNGEE.

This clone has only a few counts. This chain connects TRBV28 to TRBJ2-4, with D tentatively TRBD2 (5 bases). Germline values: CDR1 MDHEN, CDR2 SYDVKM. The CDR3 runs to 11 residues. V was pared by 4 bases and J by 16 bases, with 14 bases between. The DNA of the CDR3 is TGTGCCAGCAGTTCAACTAGAGGACTTTACTTC. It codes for CASSSTRGLYF. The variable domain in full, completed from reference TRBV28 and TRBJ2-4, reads DVKVTQSSRYLVKRTGEKVFLECVQDMDHENMFWYRQDPGLGLRLIYFSYDVKMKEKGDIPEGYSVSREKKERFSLILESASTNQTSMYLCASSSTRGLYFGAGTRLSVL.

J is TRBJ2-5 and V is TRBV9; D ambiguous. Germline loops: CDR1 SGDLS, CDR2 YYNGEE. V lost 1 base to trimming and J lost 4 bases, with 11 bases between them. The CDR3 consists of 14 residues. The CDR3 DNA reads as TGTGCCAGCAGCGTATGGTGGCTGGGAGAGACCCAGTACTTC. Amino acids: CASSVWWLGETQYF.

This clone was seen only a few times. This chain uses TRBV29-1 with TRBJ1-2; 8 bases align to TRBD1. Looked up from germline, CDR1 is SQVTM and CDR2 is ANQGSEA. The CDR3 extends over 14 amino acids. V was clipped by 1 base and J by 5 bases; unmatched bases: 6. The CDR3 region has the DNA TGCAGCGTTGAAGTAGGACAGGGTGGTTATGGCTACACCTTC. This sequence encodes CSVEVGQGGYGYTF.

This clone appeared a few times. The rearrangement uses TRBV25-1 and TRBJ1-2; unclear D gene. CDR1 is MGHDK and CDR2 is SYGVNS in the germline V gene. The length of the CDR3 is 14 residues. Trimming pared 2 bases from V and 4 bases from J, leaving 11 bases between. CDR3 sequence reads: CASSEGTRLYGYTF. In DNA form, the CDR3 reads TGTGCCAGCAGTGAAGGAACCCGGCTCTATGGCTACACCTTC.

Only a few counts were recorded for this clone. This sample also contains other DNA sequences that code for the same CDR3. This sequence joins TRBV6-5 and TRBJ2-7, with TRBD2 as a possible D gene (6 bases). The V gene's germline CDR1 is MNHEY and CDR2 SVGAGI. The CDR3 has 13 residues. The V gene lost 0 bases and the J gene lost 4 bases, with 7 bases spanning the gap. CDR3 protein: CASSYSAGYEQYF. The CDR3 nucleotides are TGTGCCAGCAGTTACTCGGCGGGGTACGAGCAGTACTTC.

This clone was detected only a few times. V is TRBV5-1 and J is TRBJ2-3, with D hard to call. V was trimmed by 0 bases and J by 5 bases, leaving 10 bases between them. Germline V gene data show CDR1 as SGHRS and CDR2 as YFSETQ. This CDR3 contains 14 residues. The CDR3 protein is CASSLEGSRDTQYF. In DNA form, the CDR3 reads TGCGCCAGCAGCTTGGAGGGTTCAAGAGATACGCAGTATTTT.

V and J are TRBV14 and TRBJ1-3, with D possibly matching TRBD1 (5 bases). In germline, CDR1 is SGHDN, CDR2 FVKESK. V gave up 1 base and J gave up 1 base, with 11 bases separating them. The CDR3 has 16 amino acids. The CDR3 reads CASSQGGEPSGNTIYF. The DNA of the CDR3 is TGTGCCAGCAGCCAAGGAGGGGAGCCTTCTGGAAACACCATATATTTT.

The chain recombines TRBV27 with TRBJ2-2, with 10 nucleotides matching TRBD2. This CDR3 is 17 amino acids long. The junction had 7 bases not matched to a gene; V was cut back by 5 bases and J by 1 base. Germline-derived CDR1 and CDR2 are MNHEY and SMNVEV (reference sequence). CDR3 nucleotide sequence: TGTGCCAGCAGTCTCCCCCGGACTAGCGGGAACACCGGGGAGCTGTTTTTT. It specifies CASSLPRTSGNTGELFF.

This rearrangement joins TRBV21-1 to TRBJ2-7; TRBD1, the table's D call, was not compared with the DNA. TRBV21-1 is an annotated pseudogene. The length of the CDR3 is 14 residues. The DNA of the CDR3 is TGTGCCAGAAACGACAGGTGCAACTCCTACGAGCAGTACTTC. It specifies CARNDRCNSYEQYF.

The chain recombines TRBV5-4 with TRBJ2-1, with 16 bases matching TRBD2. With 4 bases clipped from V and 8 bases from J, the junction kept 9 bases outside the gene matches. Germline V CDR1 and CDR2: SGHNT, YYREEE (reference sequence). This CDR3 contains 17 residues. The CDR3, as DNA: TGTGCCAGCAGCCCTGGGACTAGCGGGAGGGCCGGGCATGAGCAGTTCTTC. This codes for CASSPGTSGRAGHEQFF.

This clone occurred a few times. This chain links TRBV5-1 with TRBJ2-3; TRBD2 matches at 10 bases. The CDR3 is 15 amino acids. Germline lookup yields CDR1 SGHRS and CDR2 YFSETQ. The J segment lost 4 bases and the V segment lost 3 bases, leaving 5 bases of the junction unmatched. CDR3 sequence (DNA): TGCGCCAGCAGCTCAGCGGGAGGGCCCCCAGATACGCAGTATTTT. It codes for CASSSAGGPPDTQYF.

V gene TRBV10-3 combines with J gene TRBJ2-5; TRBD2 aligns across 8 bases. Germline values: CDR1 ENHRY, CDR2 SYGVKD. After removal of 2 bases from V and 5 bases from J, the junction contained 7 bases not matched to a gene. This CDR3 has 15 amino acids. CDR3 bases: TGTGCCATCAGTGAGAGTAGCGGGAATCCCGAGACCCAGTACTTC. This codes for CAISESSGNPETQYF.

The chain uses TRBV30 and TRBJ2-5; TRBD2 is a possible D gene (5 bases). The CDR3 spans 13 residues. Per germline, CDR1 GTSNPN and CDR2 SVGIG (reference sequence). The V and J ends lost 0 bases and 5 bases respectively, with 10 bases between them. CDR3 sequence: CAWSVSQRETQYF. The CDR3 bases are TGTGCCTGGAGTGTATCCCAGCGGGAGACCCAGTACTTC.

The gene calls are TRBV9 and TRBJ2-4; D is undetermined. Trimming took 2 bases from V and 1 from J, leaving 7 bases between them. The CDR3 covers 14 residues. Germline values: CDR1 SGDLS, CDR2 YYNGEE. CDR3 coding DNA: TGTGCCAGCAGCGTGACACATGCCAAAAACATTCAGTACTTC. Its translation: CASSVTHAKNIQYF.

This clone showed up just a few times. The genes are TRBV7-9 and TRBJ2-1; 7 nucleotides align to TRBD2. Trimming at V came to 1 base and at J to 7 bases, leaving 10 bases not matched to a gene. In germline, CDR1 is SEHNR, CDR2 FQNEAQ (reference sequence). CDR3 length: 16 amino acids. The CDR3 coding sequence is TGTGCCAGCAGCTTAGGGATGCTAGCGGAACCTAATGAGCAGTTCTTC. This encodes CASSLGMLAEPNEQFF.

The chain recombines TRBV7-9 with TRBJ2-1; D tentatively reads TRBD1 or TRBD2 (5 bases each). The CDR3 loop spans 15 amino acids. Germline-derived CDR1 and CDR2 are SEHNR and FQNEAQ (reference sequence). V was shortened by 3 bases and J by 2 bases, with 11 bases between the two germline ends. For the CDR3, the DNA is TGTGCCAGCAGCTTGGGGACCGAGACCTACAATGAGCAGTTCTTC. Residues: CASSLGTETYNEQFF.

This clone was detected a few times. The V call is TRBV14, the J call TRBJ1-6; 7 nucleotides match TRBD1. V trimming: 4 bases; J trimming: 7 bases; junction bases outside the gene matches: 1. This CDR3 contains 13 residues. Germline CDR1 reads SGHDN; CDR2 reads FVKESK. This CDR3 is CASSRDSNSPLHF. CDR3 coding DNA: TGTGCCAGCAGCCGGGACAGCAATTCACCCCTCCACTTT.

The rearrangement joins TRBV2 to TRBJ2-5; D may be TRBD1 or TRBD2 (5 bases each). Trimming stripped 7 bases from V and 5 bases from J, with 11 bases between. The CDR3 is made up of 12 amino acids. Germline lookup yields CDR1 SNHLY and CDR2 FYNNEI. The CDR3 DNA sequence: TGTGCCAGCAAACAGGAGGACGAGACCCAGTACTTC. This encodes CASKQEDETQYF. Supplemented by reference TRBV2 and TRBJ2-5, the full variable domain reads EPEVTQTPSHQVTQMGQEVILRCVPISNHLYFYWYRQILGQKVEFLVSFYNNEISEKSEIFDDQFSVERPDGSNFTLKIRSTKLEDSAMYFCASKQEDETQYFGPGTRLLVL.

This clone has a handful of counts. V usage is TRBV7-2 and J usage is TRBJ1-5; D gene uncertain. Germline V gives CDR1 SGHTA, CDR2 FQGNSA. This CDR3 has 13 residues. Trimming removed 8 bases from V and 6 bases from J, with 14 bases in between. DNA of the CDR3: TGTGCCAGCGGCAGCTCCGTTGGTCAGCCCCAGCATTTT. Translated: CASGSSVGQPQHF.

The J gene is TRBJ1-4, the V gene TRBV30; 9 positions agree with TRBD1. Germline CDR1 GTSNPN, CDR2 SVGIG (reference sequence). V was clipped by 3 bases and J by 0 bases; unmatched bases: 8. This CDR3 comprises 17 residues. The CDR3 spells CAWRGRTGVPTNEKLFF. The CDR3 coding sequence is TGTGCCTGGAGGGGACGGACAGGGGTCCCAACTAATGAAAAACTGTTTTTT.

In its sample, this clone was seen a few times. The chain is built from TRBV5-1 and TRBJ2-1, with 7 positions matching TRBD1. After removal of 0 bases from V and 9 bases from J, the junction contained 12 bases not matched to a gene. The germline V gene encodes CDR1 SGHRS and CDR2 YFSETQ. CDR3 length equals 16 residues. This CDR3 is CASSLALQGSRGEQFF. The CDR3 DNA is TGCGCCAGCAGCTTGGCCCTACAGGGGTCTAGGGGTGAGCAGTTCTTC.